This T cell receptor beta chain is from a study of cytomegalovirus exposure and HLA in healthy donors. As for this clone: Its antigen is unidentified.

Primers: 60 Vbeta forward and 13 Jbeta reverse. Using immunoSEQ multiplex PCR, the repertoire was profiled, and TCRdb retains in-frame clones only, with some absent. The table has roughly 150,000 clones, around 10% seen once. Findings and caveats of the study: Many donors shared some public TCRs, even though most TCR sequences were rare. One variant, a missense change in DCLRE1C, was linked in a later analysis to TCR beta V- and J-gene trimming. An analysis that was carried out later associated some 17,000 TCR beta sequences with HLA alleles at 0.05 false discovery rate. Further analysis, carried out later, found HLA-associated TCR beta chains more clonally expanded than equally common other chains.

Specimen: PBMCs. The clonotype originates from a man in his fifties in good health and CMV-seronegative.

The CDR3 protein is CASSTRTSGRTDTQYF. CDR3 sequence (DNA): TGTGCCAGCAGCACCAGGACTAGCGGCCGCACAGATACGCAGTATTTT. The chain carries TRBV5-4 and TRBJ2-3; 10 bases are a match to TRBD2. J lost 1 base, V lost 4 bases, and 6 bases had no gene match. Germline loops: CDR1 SGHNT, CDR2 YYREEE (reference sequence). The CDR3 is 16 residues long.